The rows below give T cell receptor beta chains drawn from one sample of a study of T cell changes during pregnancy in multiple sclerosis. The method was immunoSEQ multiplex PCR; TCRdb's version includes in-frame clones alone and lacks a portion of them. The data contain roughly 38,000 clones, 91% of them singletons. This specimen consisted of CD4+ T cells from peripheral blood mononuclear cells, obtained in the second trimester of pregnancy. The origin of the receptors is a female donor in good health, enrolled as a control in a pregnancy study. Both conserved end residues are trimmed from each CDR3. The D gene is left open where the match is weak. Clone size is given for some rows only: seen once, a few or many times, or a class if the clone is expanded.

v_call: TRBV6-5; d_call: .; clone_size: .; j_call: TRBJ2-7; cdr3_aa: ASCTALSEQY
v_call: TRBV10-3; d_call: TRBD1; clone_size: once; j_call: TRBJ2-1; cdr3_aa: AISEAGQGGSEQF
v_call: TRBV30; d_call: TRBD2; clone_size: .; j_call: TRBJ2-7; cdr3_aa: AWSGSPGTTYEQY
v_call: TRBV29-1; d_call: TRBD1; clone_size: .; j_call: TRBJ2-7; cdr3_aa: SVTQGAQYEQY
v_call: TRBV29-1; d_call: TRBD1; clone_size: few; j_call: TRBJ1-4; cdr3_aa: SAGQDYEKLF
v_call: TRBV5-1; d_call: TRBD2; clone_size: .; j_call: TRBJ2-5; cdr3_aa: ASSYGGSSSGVGKGAYQETQY
v_call: TRBV19; d_call: .; clone_size: .; j_call: TRBJ1-1; cdr3_aa: ASSFRRGSDTEAF
v_call: TRBV4-2; d_call: .; clone_size: .; j_call: TRBJ2-2; cdr3_aa: ASSRDLLNTGELF
v_call: TRBV11-1; d_call: TRBD2; clone_size: .; j_call: TRBJ2-1; cdr3_aa: ASTDQASGGQGQF
v_call: TRBV7-2; d_call: .; clone_size: .; j_call: TRBJ2-3; cdr3_aa: ASSLPTDTQY
v_call: TRBV29-1; d_call: .; clone_size: .; j_call: TRBJ1-5; cdr3_aa: SVGKGSNQPQH
v_call: TRBV30; d_call: .; clone_size: .; j_call: TRBJ2-7; cdr3_aa: AWRIQGSYEQY
v_call: TRBV6-1; d_call: TRBD1; clone_size: .; j_call: TRBJ1-5; cdr3_aa: ASSPDRGRPQH
v_call: TRBV28; d_call: TRBD1; clone_size: .; j_call: TRBJ2-7; cdr3_aa: ASSFRTGSRRPTYEQY
v_call: TRBV7-9; d_call: .; clone_size: .; j_call: TRBJ2-1; cdr3_aa: ASSLARGGNEQF
v_call: TRBV6-5; d_call: .; clone_size: once; j_call: TRBJ2-7; cdr3_aa: ASSSPTRSSYEQY
v_call: TRBV28; d_call: .; clone_size: .; j_call: TRBJ2-7; cdr3_aa: ASRLLLSTYEQY
v_call: TRBV19; d_call: TRBD2; clone_size: .; j_call: TRBJ2-3; cdr3_aa: ASSILAGGLRDTQY
v_call: TRBV5-4; d_call: .; clone_size: .; j_call: TRBJ2-5; cdr3_aa: ASSLAGDTETQY
v_call: TRBV7-8; d_call: TRBD1; clone_size: .; j_call: TRBJ2-7; cdr3_aa: ASSLRGTASYEQY
v_call: TRBV4-1; d_call: .; clone_size: .; j_call: TRBJ2-5; cdr3_aa: ASSQEGVSQQETQY
v_call: TRBV19; d_call: .; clone_size: once; j_call: TRBJ2-1; cdr3_aa: ASSIDGHGDEQF
v_call: TRBV6-5; d_call: .; clone_size: .; j_call: TRBJ1-5; cdr3_aa: ASSYGRDQPQH
v_call: TRBV28; d_call: TRBD1; clone_size: .; j_call: TRBJ1-2; cdr3_aa: ASSTPTGLGYGYT
v_call: TRBV29-1; d_call: .; clone_size: .; j_call: TRBJ2-1; cdr3_aa: SGATSGHNEQF
v_call: TRBV5-1; d_call: TRBD2; clone_size: .; j_call: TRBJ2-1; cdr3_aa: ASSLGPGGPNEQF
v_call: TRBV6-6; d_call: .; clone_size: once; j_call: TRBJ1-5; cdr3_aa: ASRKRSESNQPQH